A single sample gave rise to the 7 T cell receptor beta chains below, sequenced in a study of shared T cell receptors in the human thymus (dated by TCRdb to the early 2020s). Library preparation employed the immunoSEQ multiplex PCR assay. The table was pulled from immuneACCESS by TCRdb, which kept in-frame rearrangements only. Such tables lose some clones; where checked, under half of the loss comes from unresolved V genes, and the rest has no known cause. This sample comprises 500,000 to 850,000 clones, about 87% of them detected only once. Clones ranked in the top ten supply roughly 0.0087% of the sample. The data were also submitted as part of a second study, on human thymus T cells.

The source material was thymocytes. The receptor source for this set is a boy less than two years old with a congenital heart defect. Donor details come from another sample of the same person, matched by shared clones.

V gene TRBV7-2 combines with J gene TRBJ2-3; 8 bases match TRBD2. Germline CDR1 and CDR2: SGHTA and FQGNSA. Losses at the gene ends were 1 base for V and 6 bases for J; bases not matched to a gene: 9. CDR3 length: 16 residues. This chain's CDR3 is CASSLGTGGVEDTQYF. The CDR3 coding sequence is TGTGCCAGCAGCTTAGGAACGGGAGGGGTTGAGGATACGCAGTATTTT.

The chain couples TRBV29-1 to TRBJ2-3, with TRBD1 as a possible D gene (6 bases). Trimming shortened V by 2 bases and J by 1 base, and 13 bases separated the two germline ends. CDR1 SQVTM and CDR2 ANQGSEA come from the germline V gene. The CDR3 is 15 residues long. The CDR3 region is CSVESTGLGTDTQYF. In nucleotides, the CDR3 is TGCAGCGTTGAATCAACAGGGCTGGGCACAGATACGCAGTATTTT.

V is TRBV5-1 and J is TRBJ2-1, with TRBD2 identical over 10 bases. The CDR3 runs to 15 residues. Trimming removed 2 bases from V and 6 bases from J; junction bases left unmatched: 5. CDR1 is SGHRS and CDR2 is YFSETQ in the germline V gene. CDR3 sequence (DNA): TGCGCCAGCAGCTTACCTACTAGCGGGGCCAATGAGCAGTTCTTC. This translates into CASSLPTSGANEQFF.

CDR3 sequence: CASSSDSINQPQHF. CDR3 in DNA: TGTGCCAGCAGCTCAGACAGTATCAATCAGCCCCAGCATTTT. This rearrangement joins TRBV27 to TRBJ1-5; perhaps TRBD1 as D (5 bases). Looked up from germline, CDR1 is MNHEY and CDR2 is SMNVEV (reference sequence). The CDR3 is 14 amino acids. Trimming cost V 6 bases and J 3 bases, with 12 bases left between them.

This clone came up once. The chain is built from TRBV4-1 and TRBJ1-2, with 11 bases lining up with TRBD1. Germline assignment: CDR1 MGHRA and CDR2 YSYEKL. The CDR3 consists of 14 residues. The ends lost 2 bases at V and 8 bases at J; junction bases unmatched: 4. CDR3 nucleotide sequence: TGCGCCAGCAGCCAACCGGACAGGGGGCTAGGCTACACCTTC. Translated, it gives CASSQPDRGLGYTF.

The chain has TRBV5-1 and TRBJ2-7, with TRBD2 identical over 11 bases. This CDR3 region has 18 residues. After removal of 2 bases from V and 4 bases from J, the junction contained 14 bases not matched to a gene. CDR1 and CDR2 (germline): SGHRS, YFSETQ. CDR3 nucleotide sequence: TGCGCCAGCAGCTTTGTGGCTAGCGGGAGGAAGGGCCCTTACGAGCAGTACTTC. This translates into CASSFVASGRKGPYEQYF.

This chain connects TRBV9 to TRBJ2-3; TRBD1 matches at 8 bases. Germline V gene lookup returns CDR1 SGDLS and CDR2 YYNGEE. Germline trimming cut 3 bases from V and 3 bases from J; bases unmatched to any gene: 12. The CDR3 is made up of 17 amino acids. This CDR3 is CASSETRQGKITDTQYF. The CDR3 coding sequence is TGTGCCAGCAGCGAGACCCGACAGGGGAAGATAACAGATACGCAGTATTTT. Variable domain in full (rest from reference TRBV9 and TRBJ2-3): DSGVTQTPKHLITATGQRVTLRCSPRSGDLSVYWYQQSLDQGLQFLIQYYNGEERAKGNILERFSAQQFPDLHSELNLSSLELGDSALYFCASSETRQGKITDTQYFGPGTRLTVL.